The 28 T cell receptor beta chains reported below all come from one sample, sequenced in a study of T cell changes during pregnancy in multiple sclerosis. Libraries were prepared by immunoSEQ multiplex PCR; TCRdb keeps only in-frame clonotypes and omits some of them. The sample records fewer than 20,000 clones, over 65% being singletons. Sample: CD8+ T cells from peripheral blood mononuclear cells, taken after pregnancy. The receptor source for this set is a female donor with multiple sclerosis, enrolled in a pregnancy study.

The chain couples TRBV27 to TRBJ2-7, with 11 bases that match TRBD1. Germline V gene sequence: CDR1 MNHEY, CDR2 SMNVEV (reference sequence). V lost 5 bases to trimming and J lost 3 bases; unmatched junction nucleotides: 0. This CDR3 has 13 amino acids. The CDR3, as DNA: TGTGCCAGCAGTGGGACAGGGGGCTACGAGCAGTACTTC. Amino acid sequence: CASSGTGGYEQYF.

The chain has TRBV7-2 and TRBJ2-1, with a tentative D call TRBD2 (5 bases). The V gene lost 0 bases and the J gene lost 6 bases, with 18 bases spanning the gap. CDR3 length: 17 amino acids. Germline CDR1 and CDR2: SGHTA and FQGNSA. Here the CDR3 DNA reads TGTGCCAGCAGCTTAGCGCTAAGGACTTCACCCTTCAATGAGCAGTTCTTC. Protein: CASSLALRTSPFNEQFF.

The chain recombines TRBV30 with TRBJ2-1; D might be TRBD1 (5 bases). The ends were cut back, 4 bases at V and 6 bases at J, with 16 bases in the middle. CDR3 size: 14 residues. The germline V gene has CDR1 GTSNPN and CDR2 SVGIG (reference sequence). CDR3 loop: CAWNSGAASNEQFF. In nucleotides, the CDR3 is TGTGCCTGGAATAGTGGGGCAGCGTCCAATGAGCAGTTCTTC.

The CDR3 loop reads CASSGDEQYF. CDR3 in DNA: TGTGCCAGCAGTGGAGACGAGCAGTACTTC. This sequence joins TRBV2 and TRBJ2-7; D gene ambiguous. With 4 bases removed from V and 5 bases from J, the gap between germline ends came to 3 bases. The length of the CDR3 is 10 residues. Germline CDR1 is SNHLY and CDR2 is FYNNEI. The full variable domain, in which reference TRBV2 and TRBJ2-7 provide the parts outside the CDR3, is EPEVTQTPSHQVTQMGQEVILRCVPISNHLYFYWYRQILGQKVEFLVSFYNNEISEKSEIFDDQFSVERPDGSNFTLKIRSTKLEDSAMYFCASSGDEQYFGPGTRLTVT.

The V and J genes are TRBV10-3 and TRBJ1-3; D not resolved. Per the germline V gene, CDR1 is ENHRY and CDR2 is SYGVKD. This CDR3 has 16 residues. With 0 bases removed from V and 0 bases from J, the gap between germline ends came to 9 bases. The CDR3 DNA reads as TGTGCCATCAGTGAGTCTGGCCGGAGCTCTGGAAACACCATATATTTT. Translating gives CAISESGRSSGNTIYF.

The chain is built from TRBV28 and TRBJ2-7; 7 bases fit TRBD2. The V gene end was trimmed by 7 bases and the J gene end by 3 bases; junction bases not matched to a gene: 9. The germline CDR1 and CDR2 sequences are MDHEN and SYDVKM. The CDR3 has 14 residues. The CDR3, as DNA: TGTGCCAGCACTCTACCAACGGGAGGCTACGAGCAGTACTTC. As protein: CASTLPTGGYEQYF. Using reference TRBV28 and TRBJ2-7 for the parts outside the CDR3, the full variable domain is DVKVTQSSRYLVKRTGEKVFLECVQDMDHENMFWYRQDPGLGLRLIYFSYDVKMKEKGDIPEGYSVSREKKERFSLILESASTNQTSMYLCASTLPTGGYEQYFGPGTRLTVT.

This chain uses TRBV7-9 with TRBJ1-2; 7 nucleotides match TRBD1. The length of the CDR3 is 13 residues. Germline loops: CDR1 SEHNR, CDR2 FQNEAQ (reference sequence). Germline trimming cut 4 bases from V and 3 bases from J; bases unmatched to any gene: 2. CDR3 sequence reads: CASSYGQDYGYTF. The CDR3 bases are TGTGCCAGCAGCTACGGACAGGACTATGGCTACACCTTC. The full variable domain, in which reference TRBV7-9 and TRBJ1-2 provide the parts outside the CDR3, is DTGVSQNPRHKITKRGQNVTFRCDPISEHNRLYWYRQTLGQGPEFLTYFQNEAQLEKSRLLSDRFSAERPKGSFSTLEIQRTEQGDSAMYLCASSYGQDYGYTFGSGTRLTVV.

The chain has TRBV27 and TRBJ2-1, with D unclear. V was trimmed by 4 bases and J by 3 bases, leaving 10 bases between them. There are 14 residues in the CDR3. Germline V gives CDR1 MNHEY, CDR2 SMNVEV (reference sequence). The CDR3: CASSSVYSYNEQFF. DNA for the CDR3: TGTGCCAGCAGTTCCGTGTACAGCTACAATGAGCAGTTCTTC.

The genes are TRBV10-3 and TRBJ1-2; TRBD1 agrees at 8 bases. With V trimmed by 2 bases and J by 1 base, 6 bases remained unmatched. The CDR3 is 16 residues long. CDR1 is ENHRY and CDR2 is SYGVKD in the germline V gene. The chain's CDR3 is CAISETRGRINYGYTF. The CDR3 DNA follows: TGTGCCATCAGTGAGACCAGGGGGCGAATTAACTATGGCTACACCTTC.

The CDR3 bases are TGTGCCAGCAGTCTCGGGGGGAATCTACGAGAGACCCAGTACTTC. Translated, it gives CASSLGGNLRETQYF. V usage is TRBV28 and J usage is TRBJ2-5; 7 nucleotides match TRBD2. Trimming took 5 bases from V and 4 from J; bases not matched to a gene: 10. The germline CDR1 and CDR2 sequences are MDHEN and SYDVKM. This CDR3 has 15 amino acids.

DNA for the CDR3: TGTGCCAGCAGCTTGGCGACAGGGTTTGTCTATGGCTACACCTTC. Protein product: CASSLATGFVYGYTF. The rearrangement uses TRBV5-6 and TRBJ1-2, with 7 bases that match TRBD1. CDR1 is SGHDT, CDR2 YYEEEE, per germline. The CDR3 is made up of 15 amino acids. The V segment lost 0 bases and the J segment 4 bases; nucleotides outside the gene matches: 6.

The chain couples TRBV4-1 to TRBJ2-3, with 7 nucleotides matching TRBD2. The CDR3 is 16 amino acids. The germline V gene has CDR1 MGHRA and CDR2 YSYEKL. After removal of 0 bases from V and 0 bases from J, the junction contained 3 bases not matched to a gene. The DNA for the CDR3 is TGCGCCAGCAGCCAAGAAAGCGGGGCCAGCACAGATACGCAGTATTTT. Residues: CASSQESGASTDTQYF.

This clone was picked up a small number of times. The rearrangement joins TRBV11-2 to TRBJ2-1; 8 bases line up with TRBD2. Germline V gives CDR1 SGHAT, CDR2 FQNNGV. V lost 4 bases and J lost 4; bases outside the gene matches: 9. This CDR3 is built from 16 residues. CDR3: CASSSWASGHYNEQFF. CDR3 coding DNA: TGTGCCAGCAGCTCCTGGGCTAGCGGGCATTACAATGAGCAGTTCTTC.

The CDR3 nucleotides are TGTGCCAGCAGCCCGACACCACACTATGGCTACACCTTC. Residues: CASSPTPHYGYTF. The rearrangement joins TRBV7-8 to TRBJ1-2; D ambiguous. Trimming stripped 5 bases from V and 3 bases from J, with 10 bases between. The CDR3 has 13 residues. Germline V CDR1 and CDR2: SGHVS, FQNEAQ.

This clone was detected only once. CDR3 amino acids: CASSQGQRTGPEAFF. The DNA of the CDR3 is TGCGCCAGCAGCCAAGGCCAGCGCACAGGGCCTGAAGCTTTCTTT. V gene TRBV4-1 combines with J gene TRBJ1-1; tentatively, D is TRBD1 (6 bases). In germline, CDR1 is MGHRA, CDR2 YSYEKL. The CDR3 spans 15 residues. V lost 1 base to trimming and J lost 6 bases, with 15 bases between them.

This clone was counted a few times. The rearrangement joins TRBV30 to TRBJ2-1, with TRBD2 matching over 8 bases. Germline V gene lookup returns CDR1 GTSNPN and CDR2 SVGIG (reference sequence). The CDR3 runs to 13 residues. The junction had 6 bases not matched to a gene; V was cut back by 5 bases and J by 6 bases. The CDR3: CAWAEREFNEQFF. CDR3 sequence (DNA): TGTGCCTGGGCCGAGCGGGAGTTCAATGAGCAGTTCTTC.

Only one count was recorded for this clone. The chain couples TRBV9 to TRBJ1-2; perhaps TRBD1 as D (5 bases). The CDR3 spans 12 residues. Trimming took off 6 bases at V and 4 bases at J, with 10 bases between the two ends. CDR1 is SGDLS, CDR2 YYNGEE, per germline. The CDR3 sequence: CASTLDSYGYTF. The DNA for the CDR3 is TGTGCCAGCACCCTTGACAGCTATGGCTACACCTTC.

The rearrangement joins TRBV28 to TRBJ1-6; TRBD1 matches 7 bases. CDR1 MDHEN and CDR2 SYDVKM come from the germline V gene. There are 16 residues in the CDR3. The ends lost 8 bases at V and 0 bases at J; junction bases unmatched: 7. CDR3 region: CASEGQKSSYNSPLHF. As DNA, the CDR3 is TGTGCCAGCGAGGGACAGAAGAGCTCCTATAATTCACCCCTCCACTTT. Complete variable domain (other parts from reference TRBV28 and TRBJ1-6): DVKVTQSSRYLVKRTGEKVFLECVQDMDHENMFWYRQDPGLGLRLIYFSYDVKMKEKGDIPEGYSVSREKKERFSLILESASTNQTSMYLCASEGQKSSYNSPLHFGNGTRLTVT.

This clone has just one count. CDR3 sequence (DNA): TGTGCCAGCAGTTTAGCCATAAGGGGAGATACGCAGTATTTT. It yields the protein CASSLAIRGDTQYF. The V call is TRBV27, the J call TRBJ2-3; tentatively, D is TRBD1 (5 bases). Trimming stripped 2 bases from V and 5 bases from J, with 11 bases between. Germline loops: CDR1 MNHEY, CDR2 SMNVEV (reference sequence). There are 14 residues in the CDR3.

This clone was seen once. The chain is built from TRBV2 and TRBJ2-6, with TRBD1 matching 9 bases. CDR1 and CDR2 from the germline V gene are SNHLY and FYNNEI. The ends lost 10 bases at V and 0 bases at J; junction bases unmatched: 4. This CDR3 is built from 15 residues. CDR3 in DNA: TGTGCCATACAGGGGGCACCCTCTGGGGCCAACGTCCTGACTTTC. Residues: CAIQGAPSGANVLTF.

The V gene is TRBV4-1, the J gene TRBJ2-5; 11 bases match TRBD2. Germline lookup yields CDR1 MGHRA and CDR2 YSYEKL. The CDR3 length is 15 residues. V dropped 4 bases and J dropped 4; count of bases not matched to a gene: 5. The CDR3, as DNA: TGCGCCAGCAGCCTAGCGGGAGGGAGTGGAGAGACCCAGTACTTC. Translation: CASSLAGGSGETQYF.

This sequence joins TRBV6-5 and TRBJ2-7; maybe TRBD2 (6 bases). Germline CDR1 reads MNHEY; CDR2 reads SVGAGI. V was shortened by 0 bases and J by 5 bases, with 8 bases between the two germline ends. The CDR3 consists of 13 residues. CDR3 sequence (DNA): TGTGCCAGCAGTTACTCGCGGGGAGACGAGCAGTACTTC. This gives the protein CASSYSRGDEQYF.

This sequence joins TRBV4-3 and TRBJ1-2, with no clear D. Per the germline V gene, CDR1 is LGHNA and CDR2 is YSLEER. V lost 4 bases and J lost 4, with 16 bases in between. The length of the CDR3 is 15 residues. The CDR3 sequence: CASSPSLTPSYGYTF. Written as DNA, the CDR3 is TGCGCCAGCAGCCCCTCCTTGACCCCTAGCTATGGCTACACCTTC.

This clone was recorded many times. Other DNA sequences in this specimen translate into the identical CDR3. The genes are TRBV27 and TRBJ1-1, with D tentatively TRBD1 (5 bases). The CDR3 runs 14 residues. Trimming left V 0 bases short and J 5 bases short, with 10 bases between. Germline V gene lookup returns CDR1 MNHEY and CDR2 SMNVEV (reference sequence). In DNA, the CDR3 is TGTGCCAGCAGTTTATCACGGGGGGGAACTGAAGCTTTCTTT. It specifies CASSLSRGGTEAFF.

The CDR3 DNA is TGTGCCAGCAGCTTGGGACAGGTAGAGACCCAGTACTTC. It codes for CASSLGQVETQYF. The chain combines TRBV5-6 with TRBJ2-5; D possibly corresponds to TRBD1 (6 bases). CDR3 length equals 13 residues. Germline V gives CDR1 SGHDT, CDR2 YYEEEE. The ends were cut back, 0 bases at V and 4 bases at J, with 7 bases in the middle.

The chain links TRBV6-1 to TRBJ1-4; a weak D match, TRBD1 (6 bases). The length of the CDR3 is 15 residues. Germline V gives CDR1 MNHNS, CDR2 SASEGT. V gave up 0 bases and J gave up 8 bases, with 13 bases separating them. CDR3 sequence: CASSEARTAEEKLFF. CDR3 in DNA: TGTGCCAGCAGTGAAGCTCGGACAGCGGAAGAAAAACTGTTTTTT.

This sequence joins TRBV30 and TRBJ1-2, with a tentative D call TRBD1 (5 bases). CDR3 length equals 14 residues. The ends were cut back, 3 bases at V and 4 bases at J, with 15 bases in the middle. CDR1 and CDR2 from the germline V gene are GTSNPN and SVGIG (reference sequence). As DNA, the CDR3 is TGTGCCTGGAGCGACACGACAGTAGGCTATGGCTACACCTTC. Its protein is CAWSDTTVGYGYTF.

This sequence joins TRBV27 and TRBJ2-2; D might be TRBD1 (5 bases). Trimming pared 5 bases from V and 6 bases from J, leaving 13 bases between. The CDR3 has 14 residues. CDR1 and CDR2 from the germline V gene are MNHEY and SMNVEV (reference sequence). CDR3 nucleotide sequence: TGTGCCAGCAGTCCCATCGACAGCCCCGGGGAGCTGTTTTTT. Its protein product is CASSPIDSPGELFF.